Below, 30 T cell receptor beta chains from the same sample are listed, as sequenced in a study of T cell changes during pregnancy in multiple sclerosis. Sequencing was performed with immunoSEQ multiplex PCR; in TCRdb, only in-frame clones are kept and a portion is missing. The sample shows 55,000 to 85,000 clones, roughly nine tenths of them seen only once. The specimen was peripheral blood, collected after pregnancy. The receptor source for this set is a female donor with multiple sclerosis, enrolled in a pregnancy study.

The chain employs TRBV29-1 and TRBJ1-2; 10 bases line up with TRBD1. The CDR3 extends over 13 amino acids. V shed 4 bases and J 8 bases; nucleotides not matched to a gene: 7. The germline CDR1 and CDR2 sequences are SQVTM and ANQGSEA. The CDR3 DNA reads TGCAGCGTTGTCTGGACAGGGGGGGAGGGCTACACCTTC. It codes for CSVVWTGGEGYTF.

The chain links TRBV10-3 to TRBJ1-3; TRBD1 might be the D (5 bases). From germline, CDR1 is ENHRY and CDR2 SYGVKD. Trimming took off 7 bases at V and 0 bases at J, with 7 bases between the two ends. CDR3 length: 13 residues. CDR3 coding DNA: TGTGCCATCACAGGGATCTCTGGAAACACCATATATTTT. It yields the protein CAITGISGNTIYF.

The rearrangement uses TRBV5-1 and TRBJ2-1; D is unclear. The CDR3 has 14 residues. Germline-derived CDR1 and CDR2 are SGHRS and YFSETQ. The V end lost 3 bases, the J end lost 0 bases, and 7 bases lay between the germline ends. The CDR3 region has the DNA TGCGCCAGCAGCTCCTCGAGCTCCTACAATGAGCAGTTCTTC. It codes for CASSSSSSYNEQFF.

The V call is TRBV2, the J call TRBJ2-2, with 12 bases lining up with TRBD2. This CDR3 has 17 amino acids. V was clipped by 7 bases and J by 3 bases; unmatched bases: 9. The germline V gene encodes CDR1 SNHLY and CDR2 FYNNEI. CDR3 in DNA: TGTGCCAGCAATTCGCTAGCGGGAGGGCCCTACACCGGGGAGCTGTTTTTT. Translation: CASNSLAGGPYTGELFF.

This clone appeared once. This chain joins TRBV28 and TRBJ1-4; the D is unclear. CDR1 is MDHEN, CDR2 SYDVKM, per germline. V dropped 6 bases and J dropped 8 bases, with 19 bases sitting between them. The CDR3 totals 15 residues. The CDR3 DNA is TGTGCCAGCAGCTCTCGGGTGTTGTTTCGCGAAAAACTGTTTTTT. Translation: CASSSRVLFREKLFF.

This chain uses TRBV9 with TRBJ2-3; TRBD2 matches at 11 bases. Germline V gives CDR1 SGDLS, CDR2 YYNGEE. With V trimmed by 0 bases and J by 1 base, 13 bases remained unmatched. CDR3 length: 20 amino acids. This chain's CDR3 is CASSVEGGLAVVRGTDTQYF. The CDR3 nucleotides are TGTGCCAGCAGCGTAGAGGGGGGACTAGCGGTAGTTCGGGGCACAGATACGCAGTATTTT.

J is TRBJ2-7 and V is TRBV6-5; D ambiguous. Trimming left V 0 bases short and J 2 bases short, with 8 bases between. The CDR3 totals 14 residues. Germline lookup yields CDR1 MNHEY and CDR2 SVGAGI. The DNA for the CDR3 is TGTGCCAGCAGTTACTCGGCAGGAACCTACGAGCAGTACTTC. It specifies CASSYSAGTYEQYF.

This chain uses TRBV4-3 with TRBJ1-5; TRBD1 aligns across 8 bases. The CDR3 length is 15 residues. V lost 0 bases and J lost 5; bases outside the gene matches: 3. Germline V gives CDR1 LGHNA, CDR2 YSLEER. CDR3 sequence: CASSQDLTGDQPQHF. The CDR3 nucleotides read TGCGCCAGCAGCCAAGATTTGACAGGGGATCAGCCCCAGCATTTT.

The rearrangement joins TRBV5-1 to TRBJ2-5; TRBD1 is a possible D gene (6 bases). With 0 bases removed from V and 0 bases from J, the gap between germline ends came to 18 bases. The CDR3 loop spans 18 amino acids. CDR1 and CDR2 from the germline V gene are SGHRS and YFSETQ. The CDR3 bases are TGCGCCAGCAGCTTGGGAGCAGGGGTTGGGGCAAACCAAGAGACCCAGTACTTC. This sequence encodes CASSLGAGVGANQETQYF. Together with reference TRBV5-1 and TRBJ2-5, the CDR3 gives the full variable domain: KAGVTQTPRYLIKTRGQQVTLSCSPISGHRSVSWYQQTPGQGLQFLFEYFSETQRNKGNFPGRFSGRQFSNSRSEMNVSTLELGDSALYLCASSLGAGVGANQETQYFGPGTRLLVL.

J is TRBJ2-1 and V is TRBV14; a weak D match, TRBD2 (5 bases). The length of the CDR3 is 13 residues. Germline V gene data show CDR1 as SGHDN and CDR2 as FVKESK. Trimming removed 7 bases from V and 3 bases from J, with 10 bases in between. CDR3 amino acids: CASNAGVYNEQFF. CDR3 in DNA: TGTGCCAGCAATGCCGGGGTCTACAATGAGCAGTTCTTC.

The CDR3 loop is CASSSTTGREYF. The CDR3 DNA reads TGTGCCAGCAGTTCCACTACCGGCAGGGAGTACTTC. The rearrangement uses TRBV5-4 and TRBJ2-4; maybe TRBD1 (5 bases). Trimming left V 5 bases short and J 14 bases short, with 17 bases between. Looked up from germline, CDR1 is SGHNT and CDR2 is YYREEE (reference sequence). The CDR3 is made up of 12 amino acids.

This rearrangement joins TRBV11-3 to TRBJ2-5, with D perhaps TRBD1 (6 bases). CDR1 SGHNT and CDR2 YENEEA come from the germline V gene. The CDR3 has 12 residues. The V end was cut by 1 base, the J end by 7 bases, with 7 bases between. The CDR3 loop reads CASSLGGGTQYF. For the CDR3, the DNA is TGTGCCAGCAGCTTAGGAGGGGGGACCCAGTACTTC.

This rearrangement joins TRBV14 to TRBJ1-4, with no clear D. CDR1 SGHDN and CDR2 FVKESK come from the germline V gene. Trimming left V 1 base short and J 8 bases short, with 14 bases between. This CDR3 has 15 residues. CDR3 in amino acids: CASSQVTARGEKLFF. In DNA, the CDR3 is TGTGCCAGCAGCCAAGTTACAGCTCGAGGGGAAAAACTGTTTTTT. Complete variable domain (other parts from reference TRBV14 and TRBJ1-4): EAGVTQFPSHSVIEKGQTVTLRCDPISGHDNLYWYRRVMGKEIKFLLHFVKESKQDESGMPNNRFLAERTGGTYSTLKVQPAELEDSGVYFCASSQVTARGEKLFFGSGTQLSVL.

This chain links TRBV9 with TRBJ1-4; possible D gene TRBD1, 6 bases. Per the germline V gene, CDR1 is SGDLS and CDR2 is YYNGEE. V gave up 2 bases and J gave up 0 bases, with 11 bases separating them. This CDR3 spans 16 amino acids. The chain's CDR3 is CASSVGQPATNEKLFF. As DNA, the CDR3 is TGTGCCAGCAGCGTTGGACAGCCAGCAACTAATGAAAAACTGTTTTTT. The full variable domain, its missing parts supplied by reference TRBV9 and TRBJ1-4, is DSGVTQTPKHLITATGQRVTLRCSPRSGDLSVYWYQQSLDQGLQFLIQYYNGEERAKGNILERFSAQQFPDLHSELNLSSLELGDSALYFCASSVGQPATNEKLFFGSGTQLSVL.

This chain uses TRBV10-3 with TRBJ2-1, with 10 bases matching TRBD2. The V gene end was trimmed by 1 base and the J gene end by 4 bases; junction bases not matched to a gene: 4. The CDR3 contains 16 residues. Germline V CDR1 and CDR2: ENHRY, SYGVKD. The chain's CDR3 is CAISEFKLAGYNEQFF. CDR3 in DNA: TGTGCCATCAGTGAGTTTAAACTAGCGGGATACAATGAGCAGTTCTTC.

V is TRBV2 and J is TRBJ2-3, with 9 bases aligning to TRBD2. The germline V gene encodes CDR1 SNHLY and CDR2 FYNNEI. The junction had 14 bases not matched to a gene; V was cut back by 7 bases and J by 0 bases. The CDR3 length is 18 residues. For the CDR3, the DNA is TGTGCCAGCATTCGGAGGAGACTAGCGGACCCCAGCACAGATACGCAGTATTTT. Its protein is CASIRRRLADPSTDTQYF.

V gene TRBV27 combines with J gene TRBJ1-2; unclear D gene. Trimming cost V 5 bases and J 2 bases, with 9 bases left between them. Germline V gives CDR1 MNHEY, CDR2 SMNVEV (reference sequence). This CDR3 has 13 residues. CDR3 sequence: CASSPTQNYGYTF. The DNA of the CDR3 is TGTGCCAGCAGTCCCACACAGAACTATGGCTACACCTTC.

The chain joins TRBV29-1 to TRBJ2-7, with TRBD2 matching 10 bases. The V segment lost 6 bases and the J segment 3 bases; nucleotides outside the gene matches: 17. The CDR3 has 17 amino acids. Germline loops: CDR1 SQVTM, CDR2 ANQGSEA. The DNA of the CDR3 is TGCAGCGTCTATGCCCCCTCTACTAGCGGGACGCTCTACGAGCAGTACTTC. It translates to CSVYAPSTSGTLYEQYF.

V is TRBV7-6 and J is TRBJ2-7; 13 nucleotides match TRBD2. V shed 5 bases, J shed 2 bases, and the junction held 3 bases outside the gene matches. Germline loops: CDR1 SGHVS, CDR2 FNYEAQ. The CDR3 is 15 residues long. CDR3 amino acids: CASSAGLAGTYEQYF. DNA of the CDR3: TGTGCCAGCAGCGCGGGACTAGCGGGAACCTACGAGCAGTACTTC.

The V and J genes are TRBV5-4 and TRBJ2-3; 9 bases align to TRBD1. V shed 3 bases and J 3 bases; nucleotides not matched to a gene: 8. Looked up from germline, CDR1 is SGHNT and CDR2 is YYREEE (reference sequence). The CDR3 sequence is 16 residues long. CDR3 DNA sequence: TGTGCCAGCAGCTCACGGACAGGGGAAGGGACAGATACGCAGTATTTT. This codes for CASSSRTGEGTDTQYF. Looking up the rest from reference TRBV5-4 and TRBJ2-3 gives the full variable domain: ETGVTQSPTHLIKTRGQQVTLRCSSQSGHNTVSWYQQALGQGPQFIFQYYREEENGRGNFPPRFSGLQFPNYSSELNVNALELDDSALYLCASSSRTGEGTDTQYFGPGTRLTVL.

The gene calls are TRBV6-5 and TRBJ2-6; D is undetermined. Trimming took off 7 bases at V and 0 bases at J, with 10 bases between the two ends. This CDR3 contains 15 residues. Germline-derived CDR1 and CDR2 are MNHEY and SVGAGI. CDR3 residues: CASKPGRSGANVLTF. CDR3 coding DNA: TGTGCCAGCAAGCCAGGCCGCTCTGGGGCCAACGTCCTGACTTTC.

This chain joins TRBV5-1 and TRBJ2-2, with D perhaps matching TRBD1 (6 bases). V lost 4 bases, J lost 6 bases, and 16 bases lay in between. The CDR3 consists of 15 residues. Germline CDR1 is SGHRS and CDR2 is YFSETQ. The CDR3 protein is CASSTSPAGAGELFF. In DNA, the CDR3 is TGCGCCAGCAGCACCTCCCCCGCAGGGGCCGGGGAGCTGTTTTTT. Looking up the rest from reference TRBV5-1 and TRBJ2-2 gives the full variable domain: KAGVTQTPRYLIKTRGQQVTLSCSPISGHRSVSWYQQTPGQGLQFLFEYFSETQRNKGNFPGRFSGRQFSNSRSEMNVSTLELGDSALYLCASSTSPAGAGELFFGEGSRLTVL.

This clone has only a few counts. V usage is TRBV28 and J usage is TRBJ2-1; 9 bases are a match to TRBD1. The germline gives CDR1 MDHEN, CDR2 SYDVKM. The CDR3 extends over 13 amino acids. J gave up 10 bases and V 6 bases, and 7 bases lay outside the gene matches. CDR3 DNA: TGTGCCAGCAGACCGGGACAGGGTAGCGAGCAGTTCTTC. The encoded protein is CASRPGQGSEQFF. Using reference TRBV28 and TRBJ2-1 for the parts outside the CDR3, the full variable domain is DVKVTQSSRYLVKRTGEKVFLECVQDMDHENMFWYRQDPGLGLRLIYFSYDVKMKEKGDIPEGYSVSREKKERFSLILESASTNQTSMYLCASRPGQGSEQFFGPGTRLTVL.

The chain employs TRBV5-4 and TRBJ1-1; 7 bases align to TRBD1. The CDR3 extends over 14 amino acids. With V trimmed by 1 base and J by 3 bases, 3 bases remained unmatched. CDR1 and CDR2 (germline): SGHNT, YYREEE (reference sequence). CDR3 nucleotide sequence: TGTGCCAGCAGCTTGATGCAGGGGGACACTGAAGCTTTCTTT. Translation: CASSLMQGDTEAFF. The variable domain in full, with the rest retrieved from reference TRBV5-4 and TRBJ1-1, is ETGVTQSPTHLIKTRGQQVTLRCSSQSGHNTVSWYQQALGQGPQFIFQYYREEENGRGNFPPRFSGLQFPNYSSELNVNALELDDSALYLCASSLMQGDTEAFFGQGTRLTVV.

This sequence joins TRBV5-1 and TRBJ2-7, with D hard to call. This CDR3 is built from 15 residues. CDR1 is SGHRS and CDR2 is YFSETQ in the germline V gene. Trimming pared 4 bases from V and 0 bases from J, leaving 14 bases between. CDR3 amino acids: CASSKHQSGSYEQYF. The CDR3 nucleotides are TGCGCCAGCAGCAAGCATCAATCTGGCTCCTACGAGCAGTACTTC.

The sample holds one count of this clone. The chain employs TRBV5-1 and TRBJ2-7; 7 bases match TRBD2. Germline loops: CDR1 SGHRS, CDR2 YFSETQ. The V gene end was trimmed by 0 bases and the J gene end by 5 bases; junction bases not matched to a gene: 5. There are 14 residues in the CDR3. The CDR3 sequence is CASSLVSGEDEQYF. For the CDR3, the DNA is TGCGCCAGCAGCTTGGTGAGCGGGGAGGACGAGCAGTACTTC.

The sample holds one count of this clone. The genes are TRBV6-6 and TRBJ2-1, with D perhaps matching TRBD2 (7 bases). CDR1 and CDR2 (germline): MNHNY, SVGAGI (reference sequence). The CDR3 is 16 residues long. The germline V and J ends were trimmed by 2 bases and 6 bases, with 17 bases remaining between them. The CDR3 here is CASSYERGGLRNEQFF. The CDR3 coding sequence is TGTGCCAGCAGTTACGAGAGGGGGGGGTTACGCAATGAGCAGTTCTTC.

This chain joins TRBV5-1 and TRBJ1-4, with D perhaps matching TRBD1 (5 bases). This CDR3 spans 14 amino acids. Trimming cost V 0 bases and J 8 bases, with 11 bases left between them. Germline values: CDR1 SGHRS, CDR2 YFSETQ. For the CDR3, the DNA is TGCGCCAGCAGCTTGGGCCAGGGAGGGGAAAAACTGTTTTTT. Protein: CASSLGQGGEKLFF.

V and J are TRBV30 and TRBJ2-3, with D unclear. CDR1 and CDR2 (germline): GTSNPN, SVGIG (reference sequence). The CDR3 is 12 amino acids. With 3 bases removed from V and 2 bases from J, the gap between germline ends came to 6 bases. For the CDR3, the DNA is TGTGCCTGGAGCCGGGTCACAGATACGCAGTATTTT. Residues: CAWSRVTDTQYF.

This clone occurred once. The rearrangement uses TRBV5-1 and TRBJ1-5; TRBD1 is a possible D gene (5 bases). This CDR3 comprises 15 residues. V was trimmed by 0 bases and J by 2 bases, leaving 9 bases between them. The V gene's germline CDR1 is SGHRS and CDR2 YFSETQ. The CDR3 DNA is TGCGCCAGCAGCTTGGGGGCGGGGGGCAATCAGCCCCAGCATTTT. Translation gives CASSLGAGGNQPQHF.